The 25 T cell receptor beta chains given below trace back to one sample, sequenced in a study of cytomegalovirus exposure and HLA in healthy donors. A multiplex PCR was run with 60 Vbeta primers and 13 Jbeta primers. Profiled with immunoSEQ multiplex PCR; TCRdb holds only in-frame clones, not every one. The sample lists under 200,000 clones, around 84% occurring once. Sequencing was performed on PBMCs. Receptor source: a man aged 45-60 years in good health and CMV-seropositive.

This clone was seen more than once but under ten times. The chain carries TRBV2 and TRBJ2-1, with 10 bases that match TRBD2. Germline loops: CDR1 SNHLY, CDR2 FYNNEI. With V trimmed by 1 base and J by 7 bases, 7 bases remained unmatched. The CDR3 totals 16 residues. The CDR3 nucleotides are TGTGCCAGCAGTGAAGGAACTAGCGGGACAGGAAATGAGCAGTTCTTC. Translation: CASSEGTSGTGNEQFF.

V usage is TRBV7-9 and J usage is TRBJ2-1, with TRBD2 matching 11 bases. The trim removed 5 bases at V and 7 bases at J, leaving 7 bases unmatched. Germline CDR1 reads SEHNR; CDR2 reads FQNEAQ (reference sequence). The CDR3 is 15 residues long. CDR3 nucleotides: TGTGCCAGCAGCATCACTAGCGGGAGTCAGAATGAGCAGTTCTTC. Translated, it gives CASSITSGSQNEQFF. Complete variable domain (other parts from reference TRBV7-9 and TRBJ2-1): DTGVSQNPRHKITKRGQNVTFRCDPISEHNRLYWYRQTLGQGPEFLTYFQNEAQLEKSRLLSDRFSAERPKGSFSTLEIQRTEQGDSAMYLCASSITSGSQNEQFFGPGTRLTVL.

This chain links TRBV11-2 with TRBJ2-3; 7 nucleotides match TRBD1. Germline trimming cut 3 bases from V and 1 base from J; bases unmatched to any gene: 7. Per germline, CDR1 SGHAT and CDR2 FQNNGV. This CDR3 has 16 residues. CDR3 DNA sequence: TGTGCCAGCAGCTTGGGTCACAGGGGACGCACAGATACGCAGTATTTT. Amino acid sequence: CASSLGHRGRTDTQYF.

Written as DNA, the CDR3 is TGCAGCGTCCAGGGGTTGAGAGAAAACACTGAAGCTTTCTTT. This gives the protein CSVQGLRENTEAFF. V usage is TRBV29-1 and J usage is TRBJ1-1; perhaps TRBD1 as D (6 bases). The V end lost 6 bases, the J end lost 2 bases, and 16 bases lay between the germline ends. Germline values: CDR1 SQVTM, CDR2 ANQGSEA. The CDR3 runs to 14 residues.

This clone was counted a few times. The chain has TRBV6-5 and TRBJ1-1; D is undetermined. The CDR3 contains 14 residues. Looked up from germline, CDR1 is MNHEY and CDR2 is SVGAGI. Trimming took off 0 bases at V and 0 bases at J, with 5 bases between the two ends. CDR3 bases: TGTGCCAGCAGTTACTCGAGGTTGAACACTGAAGCTTTCTTT. Translating it yields CASSYSRLNTEAFF.

This rearrangement joins TRBV4-2 to TRBJ2-3; 14 positions agree with TRBD2. Per the germline V gene, CDR1 is LGHNA and CDR2 is YNFKEQ. V dropped 3 bases and J dropped 3; count of bases not matched to a gene: 2. The CDR3 totals 16 residues. CDR3 nucleotide sequence: TGTGCCAGCAGCCAGGGACTAGCGGGAGAGACAGATACGCAGTATTTT. Amino acids: CASSQGLAGETDTQYF.

The rearrangement links TRBV5-1 to TRBJ2-5; TRBD2 is a possible D gene (5 bases). The germline V gene has CDR1 SGHRS and CDR2 YFSETQ. The CDR3 has 14 amino acids. Trimming removed 2 bases from V and 4 bases from J, with 12 bases in between. CDR3 sequence (DNA): TGCGCCAGCAGCTTCCGGGTCGGGGTAGAGACCCAGTACTTC. Its translation: CASSFRVGVETQYF.

The chain uses TRBV29-1 and TRBJ2-1, with 12 bases identical to TRBD1. Unmatched junction bases numbered 19, after V lost 7 bases and J lost 12 bases. Germline CDR1 and CDR2: SQVTM and ANQGSEA. The CDR3 is made up of 16 amino acids. In DNA form, the CDR3 reads TGCAGCGGTACCGCCCGGGACAGGGGGCTCATTGCGGCGCAGTTCTTC. It is translated as CSGTARDRGLIAAQFF.

This clone was recorded only once. V and J are TRBV11-2 and TRBJ2-5; D might be TRBD2 (6 bases). V lost 5 bases, J lost 2 bases, and 15 bases lay in between. The CDR3 consists of 15 residues. The germline V gene encodes CDR1 SGHAT and CDR2 FQNNGV. CDR3 DNA sequence: TGTGCCAGCAGCCCAAGGGCGGGGCATCAAGAGACCCAGTACTTC. Translation gives CASSPRAGHQETQYF. The full variable domain, in which reference TRBV11-2 and TRBJ2-5 provide the parts outside the CDR3, is EAGVAQSPRYKIIEKRQSVAFWCNPISGHATLYWYQQILGQGPKLLIQFQNNGVVDDSQLPKDRFSAERLKGVDSTLKIQPAKLEDSAVYLCASSPRAGHQETQYFGPGTRLLVL.

The chain couples TRBV5-8 to TRBJ1-1; 10 bases agree with TRBD1. CDR3 length equals 15 residues. Germline V gene data show CDR1 as SGHTS and CDR2 as YDEGEE. V dropped 3 bases and J dropped 5; count of bases not matched to a gene: 7. In DNA form, the CDR3 reads TGTGCCAGCAGCTGGAGGGGGACAGGGGCTACTGAAGCTTTCTTT. It is translated as CASSWRGTGATEAFF.

This clone came up once. This chain connects TRBV6-1 to TRBJ1-1; D possibly corresponds to TRBD1 (5 bases). Trimming pared 5 bases from V and 6 bases from J, leaving 13 bases between. CDR3 length: 13 amino acids. The germline V gene has CDR1 MNHNS and CDR2 SASEGT. The CDR3 DNA sequence: TGTGCCAGCAGTTCTTGGGGGGACCCTGAAGCTTTCTTT. Translation gives CASSSWGDPEAFF.

The genes are TRBV29-1 and TRBJ2-3, with 9 bases aligning to TRBD1. CDR3 length: 13 residues. Looked up from germline, CDR1 is SQVTM and CDR2 is ANQGSEA. Trimming at V came to 7 bases and at J to 3 bases, leaving 5 bases not matched to a gene. The CDR3 nucleotides read TGCAGCGGGGGACAGGGACGAACAGATACGCAGTATTTT. It translates to CSGGQGRTDTQYF.

The chain joins TRBV19 to TRBJ1-2; 8 bases match TRBD1. The junction had 11 bases not matched to a gene; V was cut back by 6 bases and J by 8 bases. Germline CDR1 and CDR2: LNHDA and SQIVND (reference sequence). CDR3 length: 14 residues. Here the CDR3 DNA reads TGTGCCAGTAGGTACAGGGGGGGTCCCAGAGGCTACACCTTC. Translation: CASRYRGGPRGYTF.

This clone has only a few counts. V is TRBV27 and J is TRBJ2-1; the match to TRBD2 covers 9 bases. The CDR3 extends over 15 amino acids. Germline CDR1 and CDR2: MNHEY and SMNVEV (reference sequence). The trim removed 3 bases at V and 6 bases at J, leaving 6 bases unmatched. The CDR3 is CASSFDWRGGNEQFF. The CDR3 region has the DNA TGTGCCAGCAGTTTTGATTGGCGGGGGGGCAATGAGCAGTTCTTC.

The chain recombines TRBV14 with TRBJ2-5, with TRBD1 identical over 8 bases. Trimming removed 4 bases from V and 3 bases from J; junction bases left unmatched: 7. Germline assignment: CDR1 SGHDN and CDR2 FVKESK. The CDR3 has 15 residues. The CDR3: CASSRLRGQEETQYF. In DNA, the CDR3 is TGTGCCAGCAGCCGACTAAGGGGACAGGAAGAGACCCAGTACTTC. Full variable domain (remainder filled in from reference TRBV14 and TRBJ2-5): EAGVTQFPSHSVIEKGQTVTLRCDPISGHDNLYWYRRVMGKEIKFLLHFVKESKQDESGMPNNRFLAERTGGTYSTLKVQPAELEDSGVYFCASSRLRGQEETQYFGPGTRLLVL.

The V call is TRBV6-5, the J call TRBJ2-7; 12 bases line up with TRBD2. The CDR3 consists of 15 residues. Germline V gives CDR1 MNHEY, CDR2 SVGAGI. V shed 5 bases, J shed 7 bases, and the junction held 9 bases outside the gene matches. The CDR3 region is CASSPRLAGANEQYV. CDR3 DNA sequence: TGTGCCAGCAGTCCGAGACTAGCGGGAGCTAATGAGCAGTACGTC.

The rearrangement uses TRBV10-1 and TRBJ2-5; TRBD2 matches at 12 bases. Germline trimming cut 3 bases from V and 2 bases from J; bases unmatched to any gene: 1. CDR3 length: 15 residues. Germline values: CDR1 WNHNN, CDR2 SYGVQD (reference sequence). The CDR3 DNA reads TGCGCCAGCAGTGATCTAGCGGGAGGGCAAGAGACCCAGTACTTC. This translates into CASSDLAGGQETQYF.

As concerns this clone: A junction boundary mismatches the germline segment, possibly from a read error. This chain uses TRBV7-9 with TRBJ2-1, with 11 bases that match TRBD2. Germline assignment: CDR1 SEHNR and CDR2 FQNEAQ (reference sequence). This CDR3 comprises 18 residues. The CDR3 spells CSSSLPFRLAGLRDEQFF. Here the CDR3 DNA reads TGTTCCAGCAGCTTACCCTTTCGACTAGCGGGACTTAGGGATGAGCAGTTCTTC.

This clone occurred once. The CDR3 is CASSYGTGTYEQYF. The CDR3 DNA reads as TGTGCCAGCAGCTACGGGACAGGCACCTACGAGCAGTACTTC. This chain links TRBV27 with TRBJ2-7; 8 nucleotides align to TRBD1. The CDR3 is 14 residues long. Trimming at V came to 6 bases and at J to 2 bases, leaving 6 bases not matched to a gene. CDR1 and CDR2 (germline): MNHEY, SMNVEV (reference sequence).

The gene calls are TRBV27 and TRBJ2-6; D remains unclear. The germline V and J ends were trimmed by 2 bases and 2 bases, with 4 bases remaining between them. Germline lookup yields CDR1 MNHEY and CDR2 SMNVEV (reference sequence). The CDR3 is 14 residues long. The chain's CDR3 is CASSLGPGANVLTF. CDR3 bases: TGTGCCAGCAGTTTAGGCCCTGGGGCCAACGTCCTGACTTTC.

For this clone: The conserved phenylalanine or tryptophan is not found at the CDR3 terminus, so this likely reflects a read error. Because the CDR3's place on the DNA is in doubt, the DNA is left out and the CDR3 is given as listed by TCRdb. This chain connects TRBV18 to TRBJ1-3; the DNA was not compared with TRBD1, the D call given in the table. The germline V gene has CDR1 KGHSH and CDR2 LQKENI. The CDR3 extends over 13 residues, inclusive of both ends. The CDR3 loop is CASSSQGNHPIYI.

The J gene is TRBJ2-5, the V gene TRBV28; possible D gene TRBD2, 5 bases. Germline V lookup: CDR1 MDHEN, CDR2 SYDVKM. The ends were cut back, 1 base at V and 2 bases at J, with 8 bases in the middle. The CDR3 sequence is 14 residues long. The CDR3 spells CASSLSRLQETQYF. CDR3 sequence (DNA): TGTGCCAGCAGTTTATCAAGACTACAAGAGACCCAGTACTTC.

The chain joins TRBV5-1 to TRBJ2-1; 9 nucleotides match TRBD1. CDR3 length: 16 amino acids. Trimming at V came to 0 bases and at J to 3 bases, leaving 4 bases not matched to a gene. The germline V gene has CDR1 SGHRS and CDR2 YFSETQ. The CDR3 region is CASSLDVGQGYNEQFF. The CDR3 bases are TGCGCCAGCAGCTTGGATGTGGGACAGGGCTACAATGAGCAGTTCTTC.

This rearrangement joins TRBV10-2 to TRBJ2-7; tentatively, D is TRBD2 (6 bases). V lost 0 bases and J 6 bases, leaving 12 bases between the germline ends. CDR1 and CDR2 (germline): WSHSY, SAAADI. The CDR3 runs to 14 residues. CDR3 in amino acids: CASSESGGRGEQYF. CDR3 nucleotide sequence: TGCGCCAGCAGTGAGTCGGGGGGACGAGGCGAGCAGTACTTC.

V gene TRBV7-9 combines with J gene TRBJ1-3; no firm D call. This CDR3 is built from 11 residues. Trimming took off 3 bases at V and 8 bases at J, with 5 bases between the two ends. Looked up from germline, CDR1 is SEHNR and CDR2 is FQNEAQ (reference sequence). CDR3 region: CASSLGDTIYF. The CDR3 nucleotides are TGTGCCAGCAGCTTGGGAGACACCATATATTTT.